One sample yielded the 17 T cell receptor beta chains listed below, sequenced in a study of PD-1 blockade in classical Hodgkin lymphoma. The method was immunoSEQ multiplex PCR; TCRdb's version includes in-frame clones alone and lacks a portion of them. The profile shows tens of thousands of clones, 73% of them singletons. Patients all relapsed after autologous stem cell transplantation, and there was variation in brentuximab vedotin exposure. Sample: peripheral blood mononuclear cells (PBMCs), taken before the second cycle of nivolumab. These receptors all stem from a human donor with classical Hodgkin lymphoma.

The rearrangement links TRBV20-1 to TRBJ1-1, with a tentative D call TRBD1 (6 bases). This CDR3 has 11 residues. Germline assignment: CDR1 DFQATT and CDR2 SNEGSKA (reference sequence). With 3 bases removed from V and 10 bases from J, the gap between germline ends came to 12 bases. The CDR3 reads CSARGGAGAFF. The DNA for the CDR3 is TGCAGTGCTAGGGGGGGCGCGGGAGCTTTCTTT.

The V gene is TRBV19, the J gene TRBJ1-6, with D uncertain. CDR1 and CDR2 (germline): LNHDA, SQIVND (reference sequence). The CDR3 spans 14 residues. Between the trimmed V and J ends, which lost 5 bases and 2 bases, there was a span of 7 bases. DNA for the CDR3: TGTGCCAGTAGTGGGCAGCCCTATAATTCACCCCTCCACTTT. This sequence encodes CASSGQPYNSPLHF.

This clone occurred a few times. V gene TRBV27 combines with J gene TRBJ2-1, with D perhaps matching TRBD1 or TRBD2 (5 bases each). CDR3 size: 17 residues. The V end lost 2 bases, the J end lost 3 bases, and 17 bases lay between the germline ends. Germline V gene lookup returns CDR1 MNHEY and CDR2 SMNVEV (reference sequence). CDR3 sequence: CASSLSFWDLYYNEQFF. The CDR3 DNA is TGTGCCAGCAGTTTAAGTTTTTGGGACCTTTACTACAATGAGCAGTTCTTC.

DNA of the CDR3: TGTGCCAGCAGTGAAGATCTAGCGGGAGGTGAGCAGTTCTTC. Protein: CASSEDLAGGEQFF. The rearrangement uses TRBV2 and TRBJ2-1; 11 nucleotides match TRBD2. V lost 1 base and J lost 9; bases outside the gene matches: 2. The CDR3 length is 14 residues. CDR1 and CDR2 from the germline V gene are SNHLY and FYNNEI.

The J gene is TRBJ2-5, the V gene TRBV19; D remains unclear. V lost 7 bases and J 5 bases, leaving 5 bases between the germline ends. CDR3 length: 10 residues. Germline CDR1 reads LNHDA; CDR2 reads SQIVND (reference sequence). The CDR3 DNA follows: TGTGCCAGTACCTGGGAGACCCAGTACTTC. This sequence encodes CASTWETQYF.

This clone was seen only a few times. J is TRBJ2-7 and V is TRBV7-9; tentatively, D is TRBD2 (5 bases). Germline V gene data show CDR1 as SEHNR and CDR2 as FQNEAQ (reference sequence). This CDR3 is 15 amino acids long. V was pared by 2 bases and J by 2 bases, with 13 bases between. The CDR3 is CASSLRRDSTYEQYF. The CDR3 nucleotides read TGTGCCAGCAGCTTACGACGGGATTCTACCTACGAGCAGTACTTC. The entire variable domain, with the rest obtained from reference TRBV7-9 and TRBJ2-7, is as follows: DTGVSQNPRHKITKRGQNVTFRCDPISEHNRLYWYRQTLGQGPEFLTYFQNEAQLEKSRLLSDRFSAERPKGSFSTLEIQRTEQGDSAMYLCASSLRRDSTYEQYFGPGTRLTVT.

The rearrangement joins TRBV7-9 to TRBJ2-7; 9 bases fit TRBD1. This CDR3 has 16 amino acids. The J segment lost 4 bases and the V segment lost 2 bases, leaving 9 bases of the junction unmatched. CDR1 and CDR2 from the germline V gene are SEHNR and FQNEAQ (reference sequence). CDR3 bases: TGTGCCAGCAGCTTAAAGGGGACAGGGTTATCGTACGAGCAGTACTTC. Its protein product is CASSLKGTGLSYEQYF.

Many counts were recorded for this clone. J is TRBJ1-1 and V is TRBV19; D unclear. Trimming cost V 5 bases and J 7 bases, with 8 bases left between them. Germline V gives CDR1 LNHDA, CDR2 SQIVND (reference sequence). The CDR3 is 11 residues long. CDR3 region: CASSHIFEAFF. For the CDR3, the DNA is TGTGCCAGTAGTCACATTTTTGAAGCTTTCTTT.

This clone showed up just a few times. This sequence joins TRBV6-1 and TRBJ1-1; D unclear. This CDR3 region has 13 residues. V gave up 6 bases and J gave up 4 bases, with 12 bases separating them. The germline gives CDR1 MNHNS, CDR2 SASEGT. Here the CDR3 DNA reads TGTGCCAGCAGCGCAACATTCGGCACTGAAGCTTTCTTT. Amino acids: CASSATFGTEAFF.

The chain has TRBV30 and TRBJ2-1, with 10 bases identical to TRBD2. The CDR3 has 17 amino acids. With 0 bases clipped from V and 7 bases from J, the junction kept 12 bases outside the gene matches. The V gene's germline CDR1 is GTSNPN and CDR2 SVGIG (reference sequence). The CDR3 spells CAWSVWGSSGSRNEQFF. In nucleotides, the CDR3 is TGTGCCTGGAGTGTATGGGGGTCTAGCGGGAGCAGGAATGAGCAGTTCTTC.

This sequence joins TRBV27 and TRBJ2-1; 8 bases line up with TRBD2. The CDR3 is 15 amino acids. The V gene end was trimmed by 2 bases and the J gene end by 6 bases; junction bases not matched to a gene: 6. CDR1 MNHEY and CDR2 SMNVEV come from the germline V gene (reference sequence). The DNA of the CDR3 is TGTGCCAGCAGTTTAAGGACGGGAGGGCTCAATGAGCAGTTCTTC. This translates into CASSLRTGGLNEQFF.

V is TRBV5-8 and J is TRBJ1-4, with TRBD1 as a possible D gene (5 bases). V dropped 4 bases and J dropped 8 bases, with 15 bases sitting between them. The CDR3 contains 14 residues. Germline-derived CDR1 and CDR2 are SGHTS and YDEGEE. The CDR3 nucleotides are TGTGCCAGCAGCCTGGAGTTCTGGGACGAAAAACTGTTTTTT. Translation gives CASSLEFWDEKLFF.

J is TRBJ2-1 and V is TRBV7-2; D remains unclear. Per the germline V gene, CDR1 is SGHTA and CDR2 is FQGNSA. There are 11 residues in the CDR3. V lost 3 bases and J lost 9, with 6 bases in between. The CDR3 reads CASSLVGEQFF. The CDR3 nucleotides read TGTGCCAGCAGCTTGGTTGGTGAGCAGTTCTTC.

This clone was detected a few times. The chain recombines TRBV6-5 with TRBJ2-3; D possibly uses TRBD1 or TRBD2 (5 bases each). The CDR3 runs to 15 residues. Germline V gene sequence: CDR1 MNHEY, CDR2 SVGAGI. V lost 6 bases, J lost 0 bases, and 13 bases lay in between. The CDR3 sequence: CASSLGAGSTDTQYF. The CDR3 DNA sequence: TGTGCCAGCAGCCTCGGGGCAGGCAGCACAGATACGCAGTATTTT.

This clone has a single count. J is TRBJ1-4 and V is TRBV5-1, with D uncertain. The V end was cut by 4 bases, the J end by 0 bases, with 10 bases between. Germline CDR1 reads SGHRS; CDR2 reads YFSETQ. The CDR3 is 15 residues long. Here the CDR3 DNA reads TGCGCCAGCAGCGGGGAGTTCTCAACTAATGAAAAACTGTTTTTT. Its translation is CASSGEFSTNEKLFF.

The chain is built from TRBV4-1 and TRBJ2-7, with D possibly TRBD2 on 6 matching bases. The length of the CDR3 is 15 residues. Per germline, CDR1 MGHRA and CDR2 YSYEKL. V lost 3 bases and J 2 bases, leaving 14 bases between the germline ends. Written as DNA, the CDR3 is TGCGCCAGCAGCCACGCGGGACCGATAACCTACGAGCAGTACTTC. It codes for CASSHAGPITYEQYF.

This chain uses TRBV13 with TRBJ2-1, with TRBD2 identical over 15 bases. Germline V gene data show CDR1 as PRHDT and CDR2 as FYEKMQ (reference sequence). The CDR3 is made up of 16 amino acids. The V gene end was trimmed by 6 bases and the J gene end by 8 bases; junction bases not matched to a gene: 8. CDR3 coding DNA: TGTGCCAGCAGACTAAATGGACTAGCGGGAGGGCATGAGCAGTTCTTC. This encodes CASRLNGLAGGHEQFF.